This T cell receptor (beta chain) was found in a study of OX40 agonist ivuxolimab in advanced cancers. Clones were sequenced by immunoSEQ multiplex PCR, and TCRdb holds only the in-frame ones, with some missing. This table holds under 25,000 clones, about 80% found once. A single count supports this clone. The sequencing used CD4+ or CD8+ T cells sorted from blood, collected in a trial of the OX40 agonist ivuxolimab. The source of this sequence is an adult with an advanced solid tumor such as melanoma, head and neck, liver or kidney cancer.

The CDR3, as DNA: TGTGCCTGTCTTTCTCGGGAGGGCCTGGGTACGCAGTATTTT. Residues: CACLSREGLGTQYF. The J gene is TRBJ2-3, the V gene TRBV30, with 8 bases aligning to TRBD2. Unmatched junction bases numbered 13, after V lost 6 bases and J lost 8 bases. The CDR3 covers 14 residues. In germline, CDR1 is GTSNPN, CDR2 SVGIG (reference sequence).